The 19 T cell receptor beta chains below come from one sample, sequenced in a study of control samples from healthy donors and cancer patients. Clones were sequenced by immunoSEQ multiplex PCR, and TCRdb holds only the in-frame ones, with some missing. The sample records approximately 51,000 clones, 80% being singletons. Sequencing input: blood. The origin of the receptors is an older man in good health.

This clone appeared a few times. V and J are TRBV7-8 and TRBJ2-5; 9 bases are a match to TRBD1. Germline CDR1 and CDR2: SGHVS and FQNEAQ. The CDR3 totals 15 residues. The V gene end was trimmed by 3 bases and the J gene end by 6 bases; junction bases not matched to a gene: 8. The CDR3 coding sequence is TGTGCCAGCAGCTTCTCGGGACAGGGTGGTCAGACCCAGTACTTC. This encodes CASSFSGQGGQTQYF.

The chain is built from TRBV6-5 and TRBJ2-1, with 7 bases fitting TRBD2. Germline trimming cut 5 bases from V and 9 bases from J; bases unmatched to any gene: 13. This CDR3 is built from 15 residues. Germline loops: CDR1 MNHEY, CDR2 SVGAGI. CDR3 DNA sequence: TGTGCCAGCAGTAAGCGGGAATGGGGCGGCGGTGAGCAGTTCTTC. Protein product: CASSKREWGGGEQFF.

The CDR3 region has the DNA TGTGCCTGGAGGGGGACAGGGCAGGGTTCACCCCTCCACTTT. Amino acid sequence: CAWRGTGQGSPLHF. The V call is TRBV30, the J call TRBJ1-6; 9 bases match TRBD1. The CDR3 contains 14 residues. Germline CDR1 is GTSNPN and CDR2 is SVGIG (reference sequence). Trimming cost V 3 bases and J 9 bases; bases outside gene matches: 6.

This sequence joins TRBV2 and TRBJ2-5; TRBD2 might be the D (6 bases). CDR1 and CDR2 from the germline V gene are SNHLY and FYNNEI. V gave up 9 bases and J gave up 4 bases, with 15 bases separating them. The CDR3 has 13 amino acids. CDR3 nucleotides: TGTGCCAGAAAACAGGTGGGAGGAGAGACCCAGTACTTC. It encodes CARKQVGGETQYF.

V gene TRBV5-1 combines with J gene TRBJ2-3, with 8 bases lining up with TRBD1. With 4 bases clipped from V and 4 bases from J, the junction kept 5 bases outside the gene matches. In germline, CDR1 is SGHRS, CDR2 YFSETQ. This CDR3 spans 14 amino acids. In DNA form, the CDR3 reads TGCGCCAGCAGCGATCACAGGGGGGCAGATACGCAGTATTTT. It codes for CASSDHRGADTQYF. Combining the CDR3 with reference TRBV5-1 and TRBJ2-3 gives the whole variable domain KAGVTQTPRYLIKTRGQQVTLSCSPISGHRSVSWYQQTPGQGLQFLFEYFSETQRNKGNFPGRFSGRQFSNSRSEMNVSTLELGDSALYLCASSDHRGADTQYFGPGTRLTVL.

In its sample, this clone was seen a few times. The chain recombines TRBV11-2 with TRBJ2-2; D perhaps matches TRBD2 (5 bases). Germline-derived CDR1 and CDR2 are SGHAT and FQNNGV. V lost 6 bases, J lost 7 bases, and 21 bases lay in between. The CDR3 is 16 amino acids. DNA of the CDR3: TGTGCCAGCAGTCCTCGGACTTTGGGCTCCTACGGGGAGCTGTTTTTT. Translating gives CASSPRTLGSYGELFF.

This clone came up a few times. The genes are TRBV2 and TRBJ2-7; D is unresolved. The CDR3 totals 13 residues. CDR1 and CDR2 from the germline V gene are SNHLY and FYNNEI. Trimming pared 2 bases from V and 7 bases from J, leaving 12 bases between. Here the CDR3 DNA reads TGTGCCAGCAGTGAATGGTTGGGGAAAGAGCAGTACTTC. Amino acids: CASSEWLGKEQYF.

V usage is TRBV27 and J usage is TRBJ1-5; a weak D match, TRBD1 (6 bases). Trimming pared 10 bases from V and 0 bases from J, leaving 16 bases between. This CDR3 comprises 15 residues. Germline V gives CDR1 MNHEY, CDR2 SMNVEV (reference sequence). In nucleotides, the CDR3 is TGTGCCACCAGGTGGACAGCTCTTAGCAATCAGCCCCAGCATTTT. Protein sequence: CATRWTALSNQPQHF.

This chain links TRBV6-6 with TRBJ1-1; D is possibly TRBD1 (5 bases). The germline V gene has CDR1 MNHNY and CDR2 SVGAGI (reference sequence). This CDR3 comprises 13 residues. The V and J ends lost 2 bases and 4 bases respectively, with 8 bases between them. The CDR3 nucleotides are TGTGCCAGCAGTTACGGGGGGGGCACTGAAGCTTTCTTT. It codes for CASSYGGGTEAFF.

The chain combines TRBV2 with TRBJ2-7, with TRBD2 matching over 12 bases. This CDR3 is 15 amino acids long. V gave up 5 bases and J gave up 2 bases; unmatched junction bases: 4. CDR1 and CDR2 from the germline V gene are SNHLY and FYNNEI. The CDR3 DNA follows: TGTGCCAGCAGTATAACTAGCGGGAGGCCCTACGAGCAGTACTTC. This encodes CASSITSGRPYEQYF.

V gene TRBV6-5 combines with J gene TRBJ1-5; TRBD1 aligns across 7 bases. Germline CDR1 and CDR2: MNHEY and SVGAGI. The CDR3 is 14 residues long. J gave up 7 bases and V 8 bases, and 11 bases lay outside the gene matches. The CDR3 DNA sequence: TGTGCCAGCGACAGGGAAGTGCCGGGGCAGCCCCAGCATTTT. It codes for CASDREVPGQPQHF.

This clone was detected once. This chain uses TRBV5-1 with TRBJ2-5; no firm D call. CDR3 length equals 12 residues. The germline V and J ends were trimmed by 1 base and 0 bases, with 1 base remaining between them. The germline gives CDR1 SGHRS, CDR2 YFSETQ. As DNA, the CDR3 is TGCGCCAGCAGCTTGAACCAAGAGACCCAGTACTTC. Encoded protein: CASSLNQETQYF.

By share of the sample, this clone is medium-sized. DNA for the CDR3: TGTGCCAGCAGTCAAACGGGTAGGACAACCACAGATACGCAGTATTTT. Protein product: CASSQTGRTTTDTQYF. The chain combines TRBV28 with TRBJ2-3, with D possibly matching TRBD1 (5 bases). The ends were cut back, 5 bases at V and 2 bases at J, with 17 bases in the middle. CDR3 length equals 16 residues. CDR1 is MDHEN, CDR2 SYDVKM, per germline. Using reference TRBV28 and TRBJ2-3 for the parts outside the CDR3, the full variable domain is DVKVTQSSRYLVKRTGEKVFLECVQDMDHENMFWYRQDPGLGLRLIYFSYDVKMKEKGDIPEGYSVSREKKERFSLILESASTNQTSMYLCASSQTGRTTTDTQYFGPGTRLTVL.

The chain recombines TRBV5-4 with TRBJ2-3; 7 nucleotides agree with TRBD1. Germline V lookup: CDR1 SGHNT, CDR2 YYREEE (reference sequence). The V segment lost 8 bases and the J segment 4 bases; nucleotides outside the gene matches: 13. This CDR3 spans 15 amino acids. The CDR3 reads CASHHRGGAADTQYF. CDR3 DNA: TGTGCCAGTCATCACCGAGGGGGCGCGGCAGATACGCAGTATTTT.

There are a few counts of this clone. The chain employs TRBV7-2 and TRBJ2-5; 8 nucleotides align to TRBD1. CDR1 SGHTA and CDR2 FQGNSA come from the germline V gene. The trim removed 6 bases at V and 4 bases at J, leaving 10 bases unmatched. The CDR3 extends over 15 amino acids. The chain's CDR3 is CASSQTGAFRETQYF. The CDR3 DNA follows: TGTGCCAGCAGTCAGACAGGGGCGTTCCGAGAGACCCAGTACTTC.

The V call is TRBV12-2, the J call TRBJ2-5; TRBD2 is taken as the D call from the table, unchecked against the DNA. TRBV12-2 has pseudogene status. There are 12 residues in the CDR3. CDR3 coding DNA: TGTGCAACAAACGGGATTTTGGAGACCCAGTACTTC. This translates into CATNGILETQYF.

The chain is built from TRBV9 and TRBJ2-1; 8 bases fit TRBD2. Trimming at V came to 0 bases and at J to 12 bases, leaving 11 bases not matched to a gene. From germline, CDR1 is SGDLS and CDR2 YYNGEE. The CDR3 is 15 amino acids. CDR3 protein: CASSVATVGLARQFF. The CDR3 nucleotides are TGTGCCAGCAGCGTAGCCACGGTAGGACTAGCTCGGCAGTTCTTC.

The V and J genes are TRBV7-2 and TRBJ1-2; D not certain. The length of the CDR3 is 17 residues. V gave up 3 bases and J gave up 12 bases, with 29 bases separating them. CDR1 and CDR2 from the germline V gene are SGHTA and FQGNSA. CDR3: CASSLTRTQDVPAADTF. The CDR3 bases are TGTGCCAGCAGCTTGACGCGTACCCAGGACGTGCCCGCCGCCGACACCTTC.

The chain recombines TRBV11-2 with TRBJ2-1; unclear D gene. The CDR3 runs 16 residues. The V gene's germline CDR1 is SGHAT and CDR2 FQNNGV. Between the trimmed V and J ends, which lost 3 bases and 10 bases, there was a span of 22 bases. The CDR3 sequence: CASSLTVGSTLPEQFF. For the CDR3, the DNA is TGTGCCAGCAGCTTGACCGTAGGTTCTACCTTACCCGAGCAGTTCTTC.